This TCR beta chain stems from a study of regulatory and conventional T cells in RAG deficiency. Note on this clone: Antigen: not known.

The table came from immunoSEQ multiplex PCR; TCRdb's copy has only in-frame clones and leaves some out. The data contain some 28,000 clones, over 80% of them singletons. Germline CDR1 reads SGDLS; CDR2 reads YYNGEE. J gave up 4 bases and V 4 bases, and 17 bases lay outside the gene matches. This CDR3 comprises 19 residues. Findings and limits, study-wide: Patient subsets had shorter CDR3s; Omenn Treg-Tconv overlap exceeded 85%.

Blood CD4+ CD25-high CD127-low regulatory T cells supplied the genomic DNA template. These data were also reused for a study on regulatory T cells. Per that study: Primers: 52 TRBV forward and 13 TRBJ reverse.

The TCR sequence derives from a human donor in good health. V is TRBV9 and J is TRBJ2-3, with TRBD2 matching 11 bases. Material for sequencing was Tregs sorted from blood. The CDR3, as DNA: TGTGCCAGCAGCCCTTACCTCGGGCCTAGCGGGGGGACACCAGATACGCAGTATTTT. Its translation is CASSPYLGPSGGTPDTQYF.